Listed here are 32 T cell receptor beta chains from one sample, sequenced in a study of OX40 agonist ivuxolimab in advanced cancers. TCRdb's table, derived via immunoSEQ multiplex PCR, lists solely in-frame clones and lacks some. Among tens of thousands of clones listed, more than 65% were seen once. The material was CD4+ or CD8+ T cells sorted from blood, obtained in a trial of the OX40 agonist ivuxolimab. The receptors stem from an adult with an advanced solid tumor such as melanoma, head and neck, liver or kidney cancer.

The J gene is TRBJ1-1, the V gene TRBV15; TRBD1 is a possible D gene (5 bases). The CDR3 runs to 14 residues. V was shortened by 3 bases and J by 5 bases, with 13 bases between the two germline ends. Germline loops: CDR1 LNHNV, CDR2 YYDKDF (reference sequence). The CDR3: CATSSRRAGTEAFF. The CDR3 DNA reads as TGTGCCACCAGCAGTCGCAGGGCTGGAACTGAAGCTTTCTTT.

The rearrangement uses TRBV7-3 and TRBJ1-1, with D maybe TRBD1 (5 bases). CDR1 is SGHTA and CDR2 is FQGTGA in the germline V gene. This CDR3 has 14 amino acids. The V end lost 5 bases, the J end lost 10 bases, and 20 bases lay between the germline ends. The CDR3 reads CASSQGGGLGGAFF. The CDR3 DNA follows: TGTGCCAGCAGCCAAGGAGGTGGGCTGGGGGGAGCTTTCTTT.

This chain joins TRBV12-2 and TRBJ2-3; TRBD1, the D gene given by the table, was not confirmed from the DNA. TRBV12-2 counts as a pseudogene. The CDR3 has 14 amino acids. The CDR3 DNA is TGTGCCAGCAGCCATACAGGGTTCACAGATACGCAGTATTTT. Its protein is CASSHTGFTDTQYF.

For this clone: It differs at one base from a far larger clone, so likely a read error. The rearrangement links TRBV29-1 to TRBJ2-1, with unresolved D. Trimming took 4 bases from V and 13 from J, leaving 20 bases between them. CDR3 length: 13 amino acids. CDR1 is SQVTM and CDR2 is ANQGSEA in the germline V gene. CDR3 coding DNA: TGCAGCGTTGTCCCAATAGCCAAAAACATTCAGTTCTTC. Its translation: CSVVPIAKNIQFF.

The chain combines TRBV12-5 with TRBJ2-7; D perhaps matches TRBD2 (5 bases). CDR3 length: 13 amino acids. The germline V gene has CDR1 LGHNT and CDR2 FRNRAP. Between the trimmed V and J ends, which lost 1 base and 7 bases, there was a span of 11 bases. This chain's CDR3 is CASGLDLAKEQYF. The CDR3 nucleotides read TGTGCTAGTGGTTTGGACCTAGCTAAAGAGCAGTACTTC.

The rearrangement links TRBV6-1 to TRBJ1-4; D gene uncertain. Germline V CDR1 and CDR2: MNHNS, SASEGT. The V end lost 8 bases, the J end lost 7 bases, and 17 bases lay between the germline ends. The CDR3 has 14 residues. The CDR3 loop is CASLDTVKSEKLFF. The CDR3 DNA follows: TGTGCCAGCCTAGACACCGTTAAGAGTGAAAAACTGTTTTTT.

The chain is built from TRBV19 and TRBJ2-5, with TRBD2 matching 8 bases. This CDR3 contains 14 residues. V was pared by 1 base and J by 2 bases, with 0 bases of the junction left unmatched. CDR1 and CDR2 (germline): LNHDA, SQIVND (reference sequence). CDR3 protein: CASSIASGQETQYF. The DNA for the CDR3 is TGTGCCAGTAGTATAGCTAGCGGGCAAGAGACCCAGTACTTC.

The CDR3 bases are TGTGCCAGCGGGGGTAATTCACCCCTCCACTTT. Protein product: CASGGNSPLHF. The genes are TRBV6-5 and TRBJ1-6; possible D gene TRBD1, 5 bases. CDR3 size: 11 residues. Germline V gene data show CDR1 as MNHEY and CDR2 as SVGAGI. The germline V and J ends were trimmed by 8 bases and 6 bases, with 5 bases remaining between them.

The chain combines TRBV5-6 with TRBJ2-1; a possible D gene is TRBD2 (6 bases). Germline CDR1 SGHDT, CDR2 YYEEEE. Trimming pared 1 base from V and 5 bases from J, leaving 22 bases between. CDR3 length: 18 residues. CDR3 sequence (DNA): TGTGCCAGCAGCTTGAGGCGCTTGCGGGGCCTTCGGGACAATGAGCAGTTCTTC. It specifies CASSLRRLRGLRDNEQFF. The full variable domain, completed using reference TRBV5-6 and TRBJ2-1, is DAGVTQSPTHLIKTRGQQVTLRCSPKSGHDTVSWYQQALGQGPQFIFQYYEEEERQRGNFPDRFSGHQFPNYSSELNVNALLLGDSALYLCASSLRRLRGLRDNEQFFGPGTRLTVL.

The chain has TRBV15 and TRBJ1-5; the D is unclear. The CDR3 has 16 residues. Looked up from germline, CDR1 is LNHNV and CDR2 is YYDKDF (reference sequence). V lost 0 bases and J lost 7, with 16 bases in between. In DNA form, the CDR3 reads TGTGCCACCAGCAGAGAAAGGATCAGTGGCGCGCAGCCCCAGCATTTT. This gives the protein CATSRERISGAQPQHF.

The CDR3 loop reads CASSTGGSSYNEQFF. Written as DNA, the CDR3 is TGTGCCAGCAGCACCGGGGGCAGCTCCTACAATGAGCAGTTCTTC. The rearrangement joins TRBV9 to TRBJ2-1, with D perhaps assigned TRBD1 or TRBD2 (6 bases each). Germline V lookup: CDR1 SGDLS, CDR2 YYNGEE. The CDR3 runs to 15 residues. Between the trimmed V and J ends, which lost 4 bases and 0 bases, there was a span of 11 bases.

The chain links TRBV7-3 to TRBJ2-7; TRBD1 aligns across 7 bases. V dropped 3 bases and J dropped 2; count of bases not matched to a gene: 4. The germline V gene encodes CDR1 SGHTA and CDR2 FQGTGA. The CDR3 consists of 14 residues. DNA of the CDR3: TGTGCCAGCAGCTTCAAAGGACAGGCCTACGAGCAGTACTTC. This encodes CASSFKGQAYEQYF.

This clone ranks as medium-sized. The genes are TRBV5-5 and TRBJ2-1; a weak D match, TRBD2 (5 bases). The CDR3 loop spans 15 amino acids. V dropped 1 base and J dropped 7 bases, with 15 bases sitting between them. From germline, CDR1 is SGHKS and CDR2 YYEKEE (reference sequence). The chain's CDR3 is CASSLSGSAANEQFF. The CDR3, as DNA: TGTGCCAGCAGCTTGAGCGGCTCCGCTGCGAATGAGCAGTTCTTC.

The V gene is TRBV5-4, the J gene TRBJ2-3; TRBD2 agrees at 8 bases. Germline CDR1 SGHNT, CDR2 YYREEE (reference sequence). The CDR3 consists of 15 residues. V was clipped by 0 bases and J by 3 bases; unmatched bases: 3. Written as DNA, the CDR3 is TGTGCCAGCAGCTTGGACGGCGGGAGGACAGATACGCAGTATTTT. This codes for CASSLDGGRTDTQYF.

The CDR3 DNA sequence: TGTGCCAGCAGCTTTACAGGGAATCCCTACGAGCAGTACTTC. Its protein is CASSFTGNPYEQYF. V is TRBV7-1 and J is TRBJ2-7, with D possibly being TRBD1 (6 bases). TRBV7-1 is designated an ORF whose function remains uncertain. The CDR3 totals 14 residues. V was clipped by 4 bases and J by 2 bases, with 12 bases between them.

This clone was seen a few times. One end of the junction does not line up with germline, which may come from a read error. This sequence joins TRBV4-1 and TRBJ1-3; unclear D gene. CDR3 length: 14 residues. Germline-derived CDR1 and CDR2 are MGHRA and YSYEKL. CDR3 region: CASSQEGSSYTPIF. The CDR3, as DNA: TGCGCCAGCAGCCAAGAGGGGTCCTCCTATACACCGATTTTT.

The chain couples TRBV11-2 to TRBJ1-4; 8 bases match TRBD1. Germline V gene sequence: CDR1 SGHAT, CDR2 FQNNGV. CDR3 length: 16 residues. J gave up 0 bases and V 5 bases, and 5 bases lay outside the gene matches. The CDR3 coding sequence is TGTGCCAGCAGCCCGGGACAGGCTGCAACTAATGAAAAACTGTTTTTT. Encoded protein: CASSPGQAATNEKLFF.

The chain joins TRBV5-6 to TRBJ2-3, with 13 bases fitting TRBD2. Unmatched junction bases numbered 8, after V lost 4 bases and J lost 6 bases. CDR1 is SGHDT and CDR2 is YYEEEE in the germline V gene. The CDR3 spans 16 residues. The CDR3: CASSPGTSGAQDTQYF. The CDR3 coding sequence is TGTGCCAGCAGCCCGGGGACTAGCGGGGCTCAGGATACGCAGTATTTT.

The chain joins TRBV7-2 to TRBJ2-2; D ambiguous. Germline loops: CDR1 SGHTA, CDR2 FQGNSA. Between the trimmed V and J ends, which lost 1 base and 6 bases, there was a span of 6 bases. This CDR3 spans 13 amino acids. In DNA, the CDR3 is TGTGCCAGCAGCTTAGGTCGGGCCGGGGAGCTGTTTTTT. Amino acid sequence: CASSLGRAGELFF.

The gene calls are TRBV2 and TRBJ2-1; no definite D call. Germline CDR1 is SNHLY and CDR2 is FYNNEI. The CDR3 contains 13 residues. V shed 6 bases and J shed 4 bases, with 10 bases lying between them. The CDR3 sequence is CASRDGEYNEQFF. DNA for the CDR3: TGTGCCAGCAGGGACGGAGAATACAATGAGCAGTTCTTC.

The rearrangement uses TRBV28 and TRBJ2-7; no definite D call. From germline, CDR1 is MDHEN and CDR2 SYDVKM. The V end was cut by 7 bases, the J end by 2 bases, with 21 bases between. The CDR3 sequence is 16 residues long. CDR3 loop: CASILIDPSGAYEQYF. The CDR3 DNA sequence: TGTGCCAGCATTTTGATCGACCCCTCTGGGGCCTACGAGCAGTACTTC.

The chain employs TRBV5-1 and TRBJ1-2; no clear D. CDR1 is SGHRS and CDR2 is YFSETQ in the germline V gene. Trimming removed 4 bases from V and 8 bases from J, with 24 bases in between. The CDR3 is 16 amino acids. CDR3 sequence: CASSLQAANTLGGYTF. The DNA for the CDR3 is TGCGCCAGCAGCCTTCAGGCGGCAAATACTCTAGGGGGCTACACCTTC.

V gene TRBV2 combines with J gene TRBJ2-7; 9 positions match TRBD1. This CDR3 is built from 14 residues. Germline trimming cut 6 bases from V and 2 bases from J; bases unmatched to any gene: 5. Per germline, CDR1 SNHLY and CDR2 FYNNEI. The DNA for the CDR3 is TGTGCCAGCAGCATAGGGACAGGGACCTACGAGCAGTACTTC. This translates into CASSIGTGTYEQYF.

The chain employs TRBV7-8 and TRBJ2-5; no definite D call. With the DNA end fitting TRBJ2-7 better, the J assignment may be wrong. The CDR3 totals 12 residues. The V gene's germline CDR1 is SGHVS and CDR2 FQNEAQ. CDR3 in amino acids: CASSPRGGEQYF. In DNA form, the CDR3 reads TGTGCCAGCAGCCCCCGAGGTGGCGAGCAGTACTTC.

CDR3 DNA: TGTGCCAGCAGCTTCGGGGAGGGGGCAGGAGGCTACACCTTC. It translates to CASSFGEGAGGYTF. This chain uses TRBV7-9 with TRBJ1-2, with TRBD1 identical over 7 bases. Germline lookup yields CDR1 SEHNR and CDR2 FQNEAQ (reference sequence). The CDR3 sequence is 14 residues long. J gave up 8 bases and V 3 bases, and 9 bases lay outside the gene matches.

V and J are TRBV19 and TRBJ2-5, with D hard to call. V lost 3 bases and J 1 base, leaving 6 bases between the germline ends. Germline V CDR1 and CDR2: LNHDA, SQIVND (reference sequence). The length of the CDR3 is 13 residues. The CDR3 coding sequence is TGTGCCAGTAGTATGGGCAGCCAAGAGACCCAGTACTTC. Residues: CASSMGSQETQYF.

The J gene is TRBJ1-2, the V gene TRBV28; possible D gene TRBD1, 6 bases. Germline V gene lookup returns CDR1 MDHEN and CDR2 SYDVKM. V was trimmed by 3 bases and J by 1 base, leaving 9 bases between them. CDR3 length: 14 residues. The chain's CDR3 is CASSLGGGNYGYTF. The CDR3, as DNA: TGTGCCAGCAGTTTGGGGGGCGGTAACTATGGCTACACCTTC.

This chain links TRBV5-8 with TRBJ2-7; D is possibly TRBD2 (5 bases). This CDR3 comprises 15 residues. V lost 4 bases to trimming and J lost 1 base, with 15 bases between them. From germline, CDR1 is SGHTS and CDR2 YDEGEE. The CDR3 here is CASSGGILGSYEQYF. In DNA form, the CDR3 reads TGTGCCAGCAGCGGAGGTATCCTTGGGTCCTACGAGCAGTACTTC.

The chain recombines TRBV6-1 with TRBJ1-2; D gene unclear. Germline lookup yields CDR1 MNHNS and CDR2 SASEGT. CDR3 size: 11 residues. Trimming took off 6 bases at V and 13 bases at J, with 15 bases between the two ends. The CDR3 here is CASSTRAKGTF. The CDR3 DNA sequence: TGTGCCAGCAGCACACGGGCAAAAGGCACCTTC.

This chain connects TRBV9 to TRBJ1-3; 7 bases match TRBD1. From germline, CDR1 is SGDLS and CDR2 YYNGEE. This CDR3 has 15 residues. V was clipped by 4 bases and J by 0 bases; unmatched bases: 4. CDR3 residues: CASSPPGGSGNTIYF. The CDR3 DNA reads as TGTGCCAGCAGCCCGCCAGGGGGCTCTGGAAACACCATATATTTT. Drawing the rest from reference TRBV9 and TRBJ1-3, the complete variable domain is DSGVTQTPKHLITATGQRVTLRCSPRSGDLSVYWYQQSLDQGLQFLIQYYNGEERAKGNILERFSAQQFPDLHSELNLSSLELGDSALYFCASSPPGGSGNTIYFGEGSWLTVV.

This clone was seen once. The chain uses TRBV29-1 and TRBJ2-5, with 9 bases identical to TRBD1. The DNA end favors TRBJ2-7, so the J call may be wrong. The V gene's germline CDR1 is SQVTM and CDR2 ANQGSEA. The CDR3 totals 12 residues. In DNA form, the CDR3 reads TGCAGCGTTGACGGGACAGGGTACGAGCAGTACTTC. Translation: CSVDGTGYEQYF.

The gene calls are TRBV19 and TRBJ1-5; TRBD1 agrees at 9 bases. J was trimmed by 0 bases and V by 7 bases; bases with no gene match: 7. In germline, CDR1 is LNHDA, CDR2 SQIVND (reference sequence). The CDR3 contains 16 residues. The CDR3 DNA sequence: TGTGCCAGTACCCCGGGACAGGGTATTAGCAATCAGCCCCAGCATTTT. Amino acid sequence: CASTPGQGISNQPQHF. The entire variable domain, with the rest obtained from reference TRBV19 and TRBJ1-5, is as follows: DGGITQSPKYLFRKEGQNVTLSCEQNLNHDAMYWYRQDPGQGLRLIYYSQIVNDFQKGDIAEGYSVSREKKESFPLTVTSAQKNPTAFYLCASTPGQGISNQPQHFGDGTRLSIL.